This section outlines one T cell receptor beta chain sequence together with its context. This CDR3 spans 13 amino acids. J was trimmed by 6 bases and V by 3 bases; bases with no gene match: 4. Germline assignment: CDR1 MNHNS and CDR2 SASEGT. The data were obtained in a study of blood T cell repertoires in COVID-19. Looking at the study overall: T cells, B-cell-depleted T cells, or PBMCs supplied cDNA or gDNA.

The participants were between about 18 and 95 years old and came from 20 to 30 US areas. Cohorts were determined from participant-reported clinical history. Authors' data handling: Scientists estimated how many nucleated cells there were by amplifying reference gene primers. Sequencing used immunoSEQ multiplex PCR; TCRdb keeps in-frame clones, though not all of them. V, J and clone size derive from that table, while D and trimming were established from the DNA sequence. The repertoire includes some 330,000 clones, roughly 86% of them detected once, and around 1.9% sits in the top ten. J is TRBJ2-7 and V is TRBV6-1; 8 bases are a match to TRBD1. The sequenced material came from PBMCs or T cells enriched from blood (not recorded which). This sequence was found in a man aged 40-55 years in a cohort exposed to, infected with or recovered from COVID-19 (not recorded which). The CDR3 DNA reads TGTGCCAGCAGTGAGGACAGGGACTCCGAGCAGTACTTC. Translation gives CASSEDRDSEQYF.